Below, 2 T cell receptor beta chains from the same sample are listed, as sequenced in a study of identical twins (dated by TCRdb to 2016 to 2017). Libraries were prepared through 5' RACE. The instrument was an Illumina HiSeq 2000. TCRdb redid the processing of the public reads, applying fastp at Q25 and MiXCR, and retained in-frame beta chains. Under each unique CDR3 protein, matching rows form one entry showing the most common genes and DNA. The sample table contains about 890,000 distinct CDR3 sequences; only one count was recorded for roughly 12% of them. The ten top clones hold about 1.6% of the sample. This same sample was also taken into another study, of yellow fever vaccine responses in identical twins.

Material: PBMCs. The receptors here all came from a woman aged 18-35 years in good health.

V is TRBV2 and J is TRBJ2-1; TRBD2 might be the D (6 bases). CDR1 is SNHLY and CDR2 is FYNNEI in the germline V gene. This CDR3 has 12 amino acids. V was cut by 4 bases and J by 13 bases, with 14 bases left in between. The CDR3 nucleotides are TGTGCCAGCAGTGTTCGCGGGATGGGTCAGTTCTTC. Its translation: CASSVRGMGQFF.

The table lists this clonotype with a count of one. CDR3: CASSFGRTSSGNTIYF. DNA for the CDR3: TGTGCCAGCAGCTTCGGACGGACGAGCTCTGGAAACACCATATATTTT. V is TRBV5-5 and J is TRBJ1-3; D ambiguous. The CDR3 is made up of 16 amino acids. V lost 2 bases to trimming and J lost 0 bases, with 12 bases between them. Germline CDR1 reads SGHKS; CDR2 reads YYEKEE (reference sequence). The full variable domain, its missing parts supplied by reference TRBV5-5 and TRBJ1-3, is DAGVTQSPTHLIKTRGQQVTLRCSPISGHKSVSWYQQVLGQGPQFIFQYYEKEERGRGNFPDRFSARQFPNYSSELNVNALLLGDSALYLCASSFGRTSSGNTIYFGEGSWLTVV.